Following are 17 T cell receptor beta chains from one sample sequenced in a study of blood T cell repertoires in COVID-19. Method: immunoSEQ multiplex PCR; TCRdb's copy keeps in-frame clones and lacks some. The data show fewer than 150,000 clones, around 78% seen once. The source material was peripheral blood. These receptors were taken from a human donor in a cohort sampled during active COVID-19.

This chain joins TRBV7-9 and TRBJ2-7; D possibly corresponds to TRBD1 (5 bases). Germline CDR1 and CDR2: SEHNR and FQNEAQ (reference sequence). Trimming removed 2 bases at V and 5 bases at J, with 7 bases between. CDR3 length equals 12 residues. The CDR3 sequence: CASSLSGNEQYF. CDR3 nucleotide sequence: TGTGCCAGCAGCTTATCAGGGAACGAGCAGTACTTC.

This clone was detected a few times. This CDR3 is CASTLVGRRTTCEQYF. CDR3 sequence (DNA): TGCGCCAGCACCCTGGTTGGAAGGAGAACTACGTGCGAGCAGTACTTC. The V and J genes are TRBV5-1 and TRBJ2-7; D call uncertain. Germline V CDR1 and CDR2: SGHRS, YFSETQ. With 6 bases removed from V and 6 bases from J, the gap between germline ends came to 25 bases. The CDR3 is made up of 16 amino acids.

CDR3 sequence reads: CASSFGSSNYGYTF. In DNA form, the CDR3 reads TGTGCCAGCAGCTTTGGGAGCTCTAACTATGGCTACACCTTC. The rearrangement links TRBV5-6 to TRBJ1-2; D gene unclear. The V end lost 2 bases, the J end lost 0 bases, and 8 bases lay between the germline ends. Germline assignment: CDR1 SGHDT and CDR2 YYEEEE. This CDR3 is built from 14 residues.

This clone appeared a few times. The chain has TRBV2 and TRBJ1-1; the D gene is possibly TRBD1 (5 bases). This CDR3 region has 13 residues. CDR1 is SNHLY, CDR2 FYNNEI, per germline. Deletions cut 7 bases from V and 5 bases from J, with 14 bases between. The CDR3 loop is CASIGQGGTEAFF. The CDR3 DNA reads as TGTGCCAGCATCGGGCAGGGAGGTACTGAAGCTTTCTTT.

The chain couples TRBV5-1 to TRBJ2-3; a weak D match, TRBD1 (6 bases). V was pared by 2 bases and J by 1 base, with 11 bases between. This CDR3 is 15 amino acids long. Looked up from germline, CDR1 is SGHRS and CDR2 is YFSETQ. This CDR3 is CASSLWAGGTDTQYF. The DNA for the CDR3 is TGCGCCAGCAGCTTATGGGCAGGGGGCACAGATACGCAGTATTTT.

The chain joins TRBV3-1 (or the pseudogene TRBV3-2) to TRBJ2-7, with 7 bases matching TRBD2. CDR3 length equals 16 residues. Trimming took 2 bases from V and 2 from J; bases not matched to a gene: 9. In germline, CDR1 is LGHDT, CDR2 YNNKEL (reference sequence). The CDR3 is CASSQLGAGRPYEQYF. The DNA for the CDR3 is TGTGCCAGCAGCCAACTTGGAGCGGGGCGACCCTACGAGCAGTACTTC.

The chain joins TRBV25-1 to TRBJ2-7; the match to TRBD1 covers 9 bases. Germline CDR1 reads MGHDK; CDR2 reads SYGVNS. The CDR3 runs to 13 residues. V dropped 6 bases and J dropped 2; count of bases not matched to a gene: 2. The CDR3 loop is CASRGTGTYEQYF. The CDR3 DNA is TGTGCCAGCAGGGGGACAGGGACCTACGAGCAGTACTTC.

V usage is TRBV27 and J usage is TRBJ2-5; 8 bases map to TRBD2. The germline gives CDR1 MNHEY, CDR2 SMNVEV (reference sequence). J lost 5 bases, V lost 8 bases, and 16 bases had no gene match. CDR3 size: 16 residues. CDR3 in DNA: TGTGCCAGCTCAACCGGGAGGCGGGGGGAAGGGGAGACCCAGTACTTC. Protein sequence: CASSTGRRGEGETQYF.

The chain joins TRBV9 to TRBJ1-1, with D possibly being TRBD1 (6 bases). Germline V gives CDR1 SGDLS, CDR2 YYNGEE. V was trimmed by 5 bases and J by 0 bases, leaving 11 bases between them. This CDR3 contains 14 residues. This CDR3 is CASSPGAMNTEAFF. CDR3 bases: TGTGCCAGCAGTCCAGGGGCCATGAACACTGAAGCTTTCTTT.

On this clone itself: The junction does not match germline at one end; this may be a read error. This rearrangement joins TRBV6-4 to TRBJ2-4; 7 bases agree with TRBD1. CDR3 length equals 15 residues. Germline CDR1 and CDR2: MRHNA and SNTAGT. The CDR3 DNA reads TGTGCCAGCGGTGAGGGGGCTTTAGCCAAAAACATTCAGTACTTC. It specifies CASGEGALAKNIQYF.

This clone was counted only a few times. The CDR3 region is CASRSLGAHEQYF. The CDR3 DNA follows: TGTGCCAGCAGGAGCTTGGGGGCCCACGAGCAGTACTTC. The gene calls are TRBV5-4 and TRBJ2-7, with a possible D match to TRBD1 (6 bases). The CDR3 length is 13 residues. V was clipped by 5 bases and J by 5 bases, with 14 bases between them. CDR1 is SGHNT and CDR2 is YYREEE in the germline V gene (reference sequence). Filled out from reference TRBV5-4 and TRBJ2-7, the complete variable domain reads ETGVTQSPTHLIKTRGQQVTLRCSSQSGHNTVSWYQQALGQGPQFIFQYYREEENGRGNFPPRFSGLQFPNYSSELNVNALELDDSALYLCASRSLGAHEQYFGPGTRLTVT.

This clone showed up just once. CDR3 protein: CAWSMTGNQPQHF. In DNA, the CDR3 is TGTGCCTGGAGTATGACAGGGAATCAGCCCCAGCATTTT. The chain uses TRBV30 and TRBJ1-5, with 7 bases fitting TRBD1. V shed 2 bases, J shed 4 bases, and the junction held 2 bases outside the gene matches. This CDR3 is built from 13 residues. Germline CDR1 is GTSNPN and CDR2 is SVGIG (reference sequence).

This rearrangement joins TRBV3-1 (or the pseudogene TRBV3-2) to TRBJ2-2; TRBD1 agrees at 7 bases. Germline lookup yields CDR1 LGHDT and CDR2 YNNKEL (reference sequence). The ends lost 2 bases at V and 2 bases at J; junction bases unmatched: 11. This CDR3 region has 18 residues. In DNA form, the CDR3 reads TGTGCCAGCAGCCAACTTTTGACAGGGCCCCTTAACACCGGGGAGCTGTTTTTT. Protein sequence: CASSQLLTGPLNTGELFF.

The chain joins TRBV20-1 to TRBJ2-2, with 12 bases aligning to TRBD2. V trimming: 3 bases; J trimming: 7 bases; junction bases outside the gene matches: 9. The CDR3 has 16 residues. Germline CDR1 reads DFQATT; CDR2 reads SNEGSKA (reference sequence). In DNA, the CDR3 is TGCAGTGCTAGTAACCTAGCGGGGGGGCCTTACGGGGAGCTGTTTTTT. As protein: CSASNLAGGPYGELFF.

This sequence joins TRBV3-1 (or the pseudogene TRBV3-2) and TRBJ1-2, with 9 bases that match TRBD1. Germline V gives CDR1 LGHDT, CDR2 YNNKEL (reference sequence). The length of the CDR3 is 16 residues. With 3 bases clipped from V and 2 bases from J, the junction kept 7 bases outside the gene matches. CDR3 DNA: TGTGCCAGCAGCCAGTTTCCCGGGACAGGGAACTATGGCTACACCTTC. Translated, it gives CASSQFPGTGNYGYTF.

The chain has TRBV7-9 and TRBJ1-4, with TRBD1 matching over 7 bases. V shed 5 bases and J 4 bases; nucleotides not matched to a gene: 4. CDR3 size: 14 residues. CDR1 and CDR2 from the germline V gene are SEHNR and FQNEAQ (reference sequence). CDR3 loop: CASSIRQGNEKLFF. CDR3 nucleotides: TGTGCCAGCAGCATCCGACAGGGTAATGAAAAACTGTTTTTT.

This chain joins TRBV28 and TRBJ1-2, with D tentatively TRBD1 (6 bases). V lost 6 bases and J 3 bases, leaving 14 bases between the germline ends. The CDR3 is made up of 14 amino acids. Germline V gene data show CDR1 as MDHEN and CDR2 as SYDVKM. The CDR3 DNA is TGTGCCAGCAGGCCTCCCGGGACATACTATGGCTACACCTTC. Translation: CASRPPGTYYGYTF.